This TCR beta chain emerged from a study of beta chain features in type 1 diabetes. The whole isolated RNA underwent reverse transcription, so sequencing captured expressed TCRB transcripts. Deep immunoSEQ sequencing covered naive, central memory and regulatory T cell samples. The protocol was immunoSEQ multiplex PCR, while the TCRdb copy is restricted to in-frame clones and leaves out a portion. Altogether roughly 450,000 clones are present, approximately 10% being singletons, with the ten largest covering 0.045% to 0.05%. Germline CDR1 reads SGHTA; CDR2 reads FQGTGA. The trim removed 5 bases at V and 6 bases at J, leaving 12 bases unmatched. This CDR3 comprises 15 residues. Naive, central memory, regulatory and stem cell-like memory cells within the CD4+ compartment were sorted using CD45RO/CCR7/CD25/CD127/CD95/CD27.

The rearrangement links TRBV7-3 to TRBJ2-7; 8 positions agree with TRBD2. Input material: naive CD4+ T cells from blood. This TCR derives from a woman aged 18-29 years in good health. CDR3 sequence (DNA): TGTGCCAGCAGCCCCACCGGGGAGAGCGGGAGCGAGCAGTACTTC. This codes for CASSPTGESGSEQYF.